The 2 T cell receptor beta chains listed next were all sequenced from one sample in a study of blood T cell repertoires in COVID-19. Some clones are missing from TCRdb's copy, which holds only in-frame ones; the method was immunoSEQ multiplex PCR. The profile covers approximately 150,000 clones, with roughly nine tenths appearing a single time and 1.5% to 2% taken by the ten largest. What was sequenced was peripheral blood. These TCRs come from a human donor in a cohort sampled during active COVID-19.

The J gene is TRBJ1-1, the V gene TRBV4-3; no clear D. Deletions cut 0 bases from V and 5 bases from J, with 16 bases between. CDR1 LGHNA and CDR2 YSLEER come from the germline V gene. CDR3 length: 16 amino acids. CDR3 in DNA: TGCGCCAGCAGCCAAGATTTAGGAGGGTGGGGAACTGAAGCTTTCTTT. This codes for CASSQDLGGWGTEAFF.

The chain uses TRBV15 and TRBJ2-7, with 9 bases aligning to TRBD2. CDR3 length: 16 residues. Germline V gene data show CDR1 as LNHNV and CDR2 as YYDKDF (reference sequence). The V segment lost 0 bases and the J segment 4 bases; nucleotides outside the gene matches: 7. The CDR3 DNA sequence: TGTGCCACCAGCAGAGATGGTCTAGCGGGGACGTACGAGCAGTACTTC. Amino acids: CATSRDGLAGTYEQYF.